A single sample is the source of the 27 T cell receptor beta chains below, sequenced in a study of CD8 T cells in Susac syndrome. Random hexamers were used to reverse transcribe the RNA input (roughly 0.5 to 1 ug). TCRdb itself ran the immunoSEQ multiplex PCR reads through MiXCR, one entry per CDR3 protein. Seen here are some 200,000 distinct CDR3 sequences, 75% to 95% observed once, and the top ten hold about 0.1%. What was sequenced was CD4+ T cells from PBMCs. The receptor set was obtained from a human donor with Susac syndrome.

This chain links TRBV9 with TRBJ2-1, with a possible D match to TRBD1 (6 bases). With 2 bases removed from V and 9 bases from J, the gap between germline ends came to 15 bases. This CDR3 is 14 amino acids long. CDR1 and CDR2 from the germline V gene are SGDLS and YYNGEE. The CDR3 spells CASSVDPQGSEQFF. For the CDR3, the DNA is TGTGCCAGCAGCGTCGACCCCCAGGGGAGTGAGCAGTTCTTC.

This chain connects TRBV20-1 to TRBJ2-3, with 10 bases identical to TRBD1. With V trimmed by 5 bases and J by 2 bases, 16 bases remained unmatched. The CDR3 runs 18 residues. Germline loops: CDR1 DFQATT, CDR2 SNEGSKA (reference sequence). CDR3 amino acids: CSASGQGFQIRDTDTQYF. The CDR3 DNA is TGCAGTGCTTCGGGACAGGGGTTCCAAATCCGAGACACAGATACGCAGTATTTT.

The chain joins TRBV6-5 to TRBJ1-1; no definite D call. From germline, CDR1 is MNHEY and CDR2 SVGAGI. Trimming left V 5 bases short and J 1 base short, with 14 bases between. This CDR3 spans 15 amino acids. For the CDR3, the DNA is TGTGCCAGCAGTAGGACTCAGGAGGGGAACACTGAAGCTTTCTTT. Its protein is CASSRTQEGNTEAFF.

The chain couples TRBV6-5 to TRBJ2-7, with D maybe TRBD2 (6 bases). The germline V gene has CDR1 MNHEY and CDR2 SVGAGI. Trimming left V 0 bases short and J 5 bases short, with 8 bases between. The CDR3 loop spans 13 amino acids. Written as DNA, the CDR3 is TGTGCCAGCAGTTACTCGTGGAGGGACGAGCAGTACTTC. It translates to CASSYSWRDEQYF.

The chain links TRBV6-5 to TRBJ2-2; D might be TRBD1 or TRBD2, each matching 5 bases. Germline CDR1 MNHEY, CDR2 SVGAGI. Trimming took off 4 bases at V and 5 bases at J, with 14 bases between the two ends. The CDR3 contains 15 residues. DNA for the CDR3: TGTGCCAGCAGTTTCAACCGGGACGTAACCGGGGAGCTGTTTTTT. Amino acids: CASSFNRDVTGELFF.

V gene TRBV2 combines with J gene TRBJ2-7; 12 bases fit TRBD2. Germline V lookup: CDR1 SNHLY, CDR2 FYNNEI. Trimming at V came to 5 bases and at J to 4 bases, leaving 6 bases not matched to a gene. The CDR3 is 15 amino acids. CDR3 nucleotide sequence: TGTGCCAGCAGTCCGACTAGCGGGGGAGGGTACGAGCAGTACTTC. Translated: CASSPTSGGGYEQYF. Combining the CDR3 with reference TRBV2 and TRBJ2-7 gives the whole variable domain EPEVTQTPSHQVTQMGQEVILRCVPISNHLYFYWYRQILGQKVEFLVSFYNNEISEKSEIFDDQFSVERPDGSNFTLKIRSTKLEDSAMYFCASSPTSGGGYEQYFGPGTRLTVT.

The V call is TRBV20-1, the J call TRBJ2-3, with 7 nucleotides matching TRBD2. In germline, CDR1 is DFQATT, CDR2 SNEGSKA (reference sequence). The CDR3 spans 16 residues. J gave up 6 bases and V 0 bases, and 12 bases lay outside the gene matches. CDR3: CSARDQSSGAGDTQYF. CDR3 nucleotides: TGCAGTGCTAGAGATCAGTCAAGCGGGGCTGGTGATACGCAGTATTTT.

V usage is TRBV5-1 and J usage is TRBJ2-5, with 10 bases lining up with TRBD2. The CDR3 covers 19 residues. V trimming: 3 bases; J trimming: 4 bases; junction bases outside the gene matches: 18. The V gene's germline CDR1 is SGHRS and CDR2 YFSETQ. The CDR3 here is CASSSPIAGGKPGRETQYF. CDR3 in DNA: TGCGCCAGCAGCTCGCCGATAGCGGGAGGTAAACCGGGGAGAGAGACCCAGTACTTC.

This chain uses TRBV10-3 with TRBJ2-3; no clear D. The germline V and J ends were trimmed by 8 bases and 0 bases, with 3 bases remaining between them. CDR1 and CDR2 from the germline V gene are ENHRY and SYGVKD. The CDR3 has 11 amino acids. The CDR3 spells CAIGSTDTQYF. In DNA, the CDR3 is TGTGCCATCGGTAGCACAGATACGCAGTATTTT.

The CDR3 DNA sequence: TGTGCCGGCAACCAAGGGGGACTCACCTACGAGCAGTACTTC. It specifies CAGNQGGLTYEQYF. This chain connects TRBV7-9 to TRBJ2-7, with D perhaps given as TRBD1 or TRBD2 (6 bases each). V lost 11 bases and J 2 bases, leaving 19 bases between the germline ends. The length of the CDR3 is 14 residues. CDR1 is SEHNR and CDR2 is FQNEAQ in the germline V gene (reference sequence).

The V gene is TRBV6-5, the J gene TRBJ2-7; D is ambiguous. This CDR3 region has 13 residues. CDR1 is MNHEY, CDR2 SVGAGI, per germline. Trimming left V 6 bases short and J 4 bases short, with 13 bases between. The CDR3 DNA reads TGTGCCAGCAGCCCCAGTAACGGGTACGAGCAGTACTTC. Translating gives CASSPSNGYEQYF.

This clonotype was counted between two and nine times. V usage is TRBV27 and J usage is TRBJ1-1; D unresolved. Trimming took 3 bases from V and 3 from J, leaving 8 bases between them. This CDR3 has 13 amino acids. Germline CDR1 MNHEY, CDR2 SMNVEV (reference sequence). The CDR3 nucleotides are TGTGCCAGCAGTTTGGGTAGGGACACTGAAGCTTTCTTT. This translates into CASSLGRDTEAFF.

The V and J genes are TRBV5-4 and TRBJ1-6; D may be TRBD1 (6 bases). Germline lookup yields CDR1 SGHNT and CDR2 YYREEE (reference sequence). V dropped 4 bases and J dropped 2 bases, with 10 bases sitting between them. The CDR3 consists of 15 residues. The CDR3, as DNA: TGTGCCAGCAGCCCAGGACAGACCTATAATTCACCCCTCCACTTT. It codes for CASSPGQTYNSPLHF.

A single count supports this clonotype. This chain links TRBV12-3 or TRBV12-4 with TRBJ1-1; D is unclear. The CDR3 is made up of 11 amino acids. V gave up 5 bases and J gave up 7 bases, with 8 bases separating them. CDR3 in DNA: TGTGCCAGCAGTCAACGCCGTGAAGCTTTCTTT. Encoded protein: CASSQRREAFF.

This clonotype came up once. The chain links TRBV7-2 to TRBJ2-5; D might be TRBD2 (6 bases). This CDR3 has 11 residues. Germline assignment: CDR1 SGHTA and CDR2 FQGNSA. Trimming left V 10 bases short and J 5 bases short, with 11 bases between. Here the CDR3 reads CATQRGETQYF. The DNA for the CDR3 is TGTGCCACCCAACGGGGGGAGACCCAGTACTTC.

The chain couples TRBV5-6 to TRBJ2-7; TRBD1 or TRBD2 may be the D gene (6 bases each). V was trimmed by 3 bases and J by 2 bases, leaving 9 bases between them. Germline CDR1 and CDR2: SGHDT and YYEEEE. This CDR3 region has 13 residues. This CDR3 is CASSYGGPYEQYF. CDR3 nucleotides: TGTGCCAGCAGCTATGGGGGGCCCTACGAGCAGTACTTC.

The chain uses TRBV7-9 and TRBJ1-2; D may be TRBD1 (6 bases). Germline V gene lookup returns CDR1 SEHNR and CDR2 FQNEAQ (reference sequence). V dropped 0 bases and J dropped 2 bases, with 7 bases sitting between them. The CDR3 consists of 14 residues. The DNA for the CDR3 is TGTGCCAGCAGCTTAGCGGGGGGCAACTATGGCTACACCTTC. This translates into CASSLAGGNYGYTF.

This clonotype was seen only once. The DNA for the CDR3 is TGTGCTAGTGGACTAGACAGTAATCAAGCTTTCTTT. Translation: CASGLDSNQAFF. V is TRBV12-5 and J is TRBJ1-1; the D gene is possibly TRBD1 (5 bases). The V and J ends lost 6 bases and 9 bases respectively, with 14 bases between them. The CDR3 has 12 residues. The V gene's germline CDR1 is LGHNT and CDR2 FRNRAP.

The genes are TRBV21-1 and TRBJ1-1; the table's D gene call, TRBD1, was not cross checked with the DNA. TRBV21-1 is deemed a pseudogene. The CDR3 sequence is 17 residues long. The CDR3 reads CASSKVRQLRLNAEAFF. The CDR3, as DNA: TGTGCCAGCAGCAAAGTGAGACAGTTAAGATTGAACGCTGAAGCTTTCTTT.

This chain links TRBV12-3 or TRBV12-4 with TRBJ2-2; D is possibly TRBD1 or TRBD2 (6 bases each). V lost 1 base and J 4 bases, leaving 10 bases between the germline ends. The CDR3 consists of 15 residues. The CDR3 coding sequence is TGTGCCAGCAGTTTAGGTGGGGGGCCCACCGGGGAGCTGTTTTTT. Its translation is CASSLGGGPTGELFF.

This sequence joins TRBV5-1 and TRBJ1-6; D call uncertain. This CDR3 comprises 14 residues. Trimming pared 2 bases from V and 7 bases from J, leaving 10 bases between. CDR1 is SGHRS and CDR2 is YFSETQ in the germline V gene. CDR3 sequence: CASSFDGSNSPLHF. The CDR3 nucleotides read TGCGCCAGCAGCTTTGACGGATCAAATTCACCCCTCCACTTT.

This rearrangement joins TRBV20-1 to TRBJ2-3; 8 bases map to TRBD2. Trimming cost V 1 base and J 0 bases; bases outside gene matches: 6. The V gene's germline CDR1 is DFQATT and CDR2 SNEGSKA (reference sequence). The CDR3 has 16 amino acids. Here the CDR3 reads CSARVLASGSTDTQYF. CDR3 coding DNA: TGCAGTGCTAGAGTACTCGCTAGCGGGAGCACAGATACGCAGTATTTT.

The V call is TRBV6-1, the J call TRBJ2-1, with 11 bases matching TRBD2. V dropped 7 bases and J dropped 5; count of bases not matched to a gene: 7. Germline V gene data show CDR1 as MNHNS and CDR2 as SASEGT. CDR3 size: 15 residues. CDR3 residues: CASKFGTSGNNEQFF. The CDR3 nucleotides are TGTGCCAGCAAGTTTGGGACTAGCGGAAACAATGAGCAGTTCTTC.

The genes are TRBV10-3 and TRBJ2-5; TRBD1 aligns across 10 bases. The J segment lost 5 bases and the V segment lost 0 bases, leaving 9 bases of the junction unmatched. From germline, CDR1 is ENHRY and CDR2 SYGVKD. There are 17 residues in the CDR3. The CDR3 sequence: CAISESRPGQGMETQYF. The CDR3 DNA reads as TGTGCCATCAGTGAGTCCAGACCGGGACAGGGGATGGAGACCCAGTACTTC.

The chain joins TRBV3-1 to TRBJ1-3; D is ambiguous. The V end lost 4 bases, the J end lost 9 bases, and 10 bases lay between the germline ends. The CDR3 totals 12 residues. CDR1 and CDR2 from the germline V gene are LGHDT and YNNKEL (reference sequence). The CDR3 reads CASSRQESTIYF. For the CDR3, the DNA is TGTGCCAGCAGCCGGCAGGAGAGCACCATATATTTT.

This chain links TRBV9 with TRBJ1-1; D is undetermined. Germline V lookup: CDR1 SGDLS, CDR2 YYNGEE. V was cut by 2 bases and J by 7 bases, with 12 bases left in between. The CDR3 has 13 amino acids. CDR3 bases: TGTGCCAGCAGCGTTGATAGTAACGATGAAGCTTTCTTT. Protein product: CASSVDSNDEAFF. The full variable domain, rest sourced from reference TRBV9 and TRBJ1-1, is DSGVTQTPKHLITATGQRVTLRCSPRSGDLSVYWYQQSLDQGLQFLIQYYNGEERAKGNILERFSAQQFPDLHSELNLSSLELGDSALYFCASSVDSNDEAFFGQGTRLTVV.

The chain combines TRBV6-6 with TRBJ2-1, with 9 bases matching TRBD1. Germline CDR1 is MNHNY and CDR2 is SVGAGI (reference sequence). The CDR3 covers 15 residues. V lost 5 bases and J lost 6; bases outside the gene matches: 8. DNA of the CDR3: TGTGCCAGCAGTGGGGGACAGGGATGGGGCAATGAGCAGTTCTTC. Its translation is CASSGGQGWGNEQFF.